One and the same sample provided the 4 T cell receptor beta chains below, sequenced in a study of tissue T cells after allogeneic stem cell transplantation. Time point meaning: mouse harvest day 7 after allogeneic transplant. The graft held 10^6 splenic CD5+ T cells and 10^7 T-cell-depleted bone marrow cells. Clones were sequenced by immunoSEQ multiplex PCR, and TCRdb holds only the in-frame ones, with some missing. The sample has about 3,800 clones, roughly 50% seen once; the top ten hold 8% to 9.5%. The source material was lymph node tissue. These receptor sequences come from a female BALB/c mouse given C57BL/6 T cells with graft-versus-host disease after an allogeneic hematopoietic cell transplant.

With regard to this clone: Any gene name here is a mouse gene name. The CDR3 bases that were read are TGTGCCAGCAGTCTGTCCCAGGGGGCTAATTCGCCCCTCTAC. The encoded protein is CASSLSQGANSPLY. The entire CDR3 is CASSLSQGANSPLYF. This chain links TRBV26 with TRBJ1-6; 8 bases fit TRBD1. The read ends 1 residue early relative to the CDR3; the germline J gene fills the gap. TRBJ1-6 falls under the ORF class, with uncertain function. V gave up 0 bases and J gave up 6 bases; unmatched junction bases: 1. Germline CDR1 KGHPV, CDR2 FQNQEV (reference sequence). This CDR3 comprises 15 residues.

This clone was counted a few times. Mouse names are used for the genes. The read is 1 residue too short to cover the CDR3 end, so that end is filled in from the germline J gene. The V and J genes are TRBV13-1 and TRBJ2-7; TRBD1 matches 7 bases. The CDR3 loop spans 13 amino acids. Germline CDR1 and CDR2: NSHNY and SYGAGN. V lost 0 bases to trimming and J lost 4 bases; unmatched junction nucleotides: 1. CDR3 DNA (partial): TGTGCCAGCAGTGATGGGGGACAGTATGAACAGTAC. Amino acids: CASSDGGQYEQY. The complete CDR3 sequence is CASSDGGQYEQYF.

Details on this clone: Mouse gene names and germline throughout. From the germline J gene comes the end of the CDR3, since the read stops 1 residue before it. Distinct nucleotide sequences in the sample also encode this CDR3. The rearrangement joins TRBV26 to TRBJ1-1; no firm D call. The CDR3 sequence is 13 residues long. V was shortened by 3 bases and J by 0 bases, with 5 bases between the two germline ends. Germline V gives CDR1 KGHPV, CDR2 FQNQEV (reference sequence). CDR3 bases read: TGTGCCAGCAGTCTCAGCCCAAACACAGAAGTCTTC. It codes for CASSLSPNTEVF. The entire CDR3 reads CASSLSPNTEVFF.

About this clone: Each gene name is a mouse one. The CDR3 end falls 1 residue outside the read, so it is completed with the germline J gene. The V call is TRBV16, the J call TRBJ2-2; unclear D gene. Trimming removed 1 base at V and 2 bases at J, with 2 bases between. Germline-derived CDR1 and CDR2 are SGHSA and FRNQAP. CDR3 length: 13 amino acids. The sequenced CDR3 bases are TGTGCAAGCAGCTTAGGCAACACCGGGCAGCTCTAC. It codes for CASSLGNTGQLY. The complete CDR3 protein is CASSLGNTGQLYF.